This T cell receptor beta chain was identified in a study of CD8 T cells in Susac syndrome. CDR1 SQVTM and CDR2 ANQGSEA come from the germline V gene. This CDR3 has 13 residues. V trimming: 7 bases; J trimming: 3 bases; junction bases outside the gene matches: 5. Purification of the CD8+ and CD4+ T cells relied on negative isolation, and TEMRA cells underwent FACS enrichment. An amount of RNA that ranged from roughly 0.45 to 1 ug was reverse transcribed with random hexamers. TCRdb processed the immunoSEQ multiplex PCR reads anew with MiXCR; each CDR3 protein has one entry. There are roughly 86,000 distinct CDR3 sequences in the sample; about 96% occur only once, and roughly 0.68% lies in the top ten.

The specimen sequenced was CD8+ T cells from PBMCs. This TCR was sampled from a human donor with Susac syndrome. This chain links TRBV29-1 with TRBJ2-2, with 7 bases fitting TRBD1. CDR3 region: CSADRAYTGELFF. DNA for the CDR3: TGCAGCGCAGACAGGGCCTACACCGGGGAGCTGTTTTTT.